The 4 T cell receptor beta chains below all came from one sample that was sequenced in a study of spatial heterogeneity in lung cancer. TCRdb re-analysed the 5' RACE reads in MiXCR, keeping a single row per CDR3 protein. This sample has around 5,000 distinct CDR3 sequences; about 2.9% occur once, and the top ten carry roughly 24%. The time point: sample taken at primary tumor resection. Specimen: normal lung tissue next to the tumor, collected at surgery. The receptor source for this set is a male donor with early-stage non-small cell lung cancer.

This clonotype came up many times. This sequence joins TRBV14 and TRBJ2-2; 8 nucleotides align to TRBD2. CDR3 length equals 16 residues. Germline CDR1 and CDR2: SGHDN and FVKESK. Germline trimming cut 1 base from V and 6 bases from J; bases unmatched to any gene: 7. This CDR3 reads CASSQAEVAGPGELFF. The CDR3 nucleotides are TGTGCCAGCAGCCAAGCCGAGGTAGCGGGACCCGGGGAGCTGTTTTTT.

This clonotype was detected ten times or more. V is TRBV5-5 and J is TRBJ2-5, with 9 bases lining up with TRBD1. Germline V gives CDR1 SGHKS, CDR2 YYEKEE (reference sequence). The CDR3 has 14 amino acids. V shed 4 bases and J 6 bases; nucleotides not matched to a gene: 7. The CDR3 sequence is CASSPGTGMKTQYF. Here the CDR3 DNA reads TGTGCCAGCAGCCCTGGGACAGGGATGAAGACCCAGTACTTC. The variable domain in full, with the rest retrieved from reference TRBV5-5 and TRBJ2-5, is DAGVTQSPTHLIKTRGQQVTLRCSPISGHKSVSWYQQVLGQGPQFIFQYYEKEERGRGNFPDRFSARQFPNYSSELNVNALLLGDSALYLCASSPGTGMKTQYFGPGTRLLVL.

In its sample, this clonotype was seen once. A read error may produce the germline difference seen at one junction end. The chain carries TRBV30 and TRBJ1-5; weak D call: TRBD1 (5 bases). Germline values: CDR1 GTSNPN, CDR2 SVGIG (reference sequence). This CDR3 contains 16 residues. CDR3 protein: CDWSVRWDLPNQHKNF. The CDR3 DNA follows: TGTGACTGGAGTGTACGGTGGGACTTACCAAATCAGCACAAGAATTTT.

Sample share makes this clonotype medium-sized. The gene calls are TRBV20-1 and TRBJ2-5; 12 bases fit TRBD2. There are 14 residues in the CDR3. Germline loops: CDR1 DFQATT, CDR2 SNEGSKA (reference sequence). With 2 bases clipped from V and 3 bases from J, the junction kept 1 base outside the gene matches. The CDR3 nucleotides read TGCAGTGCTAGACTAGCGGGAGGGAAAGAGACCCAGTACTTC. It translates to CSARLAGGKETQYF.